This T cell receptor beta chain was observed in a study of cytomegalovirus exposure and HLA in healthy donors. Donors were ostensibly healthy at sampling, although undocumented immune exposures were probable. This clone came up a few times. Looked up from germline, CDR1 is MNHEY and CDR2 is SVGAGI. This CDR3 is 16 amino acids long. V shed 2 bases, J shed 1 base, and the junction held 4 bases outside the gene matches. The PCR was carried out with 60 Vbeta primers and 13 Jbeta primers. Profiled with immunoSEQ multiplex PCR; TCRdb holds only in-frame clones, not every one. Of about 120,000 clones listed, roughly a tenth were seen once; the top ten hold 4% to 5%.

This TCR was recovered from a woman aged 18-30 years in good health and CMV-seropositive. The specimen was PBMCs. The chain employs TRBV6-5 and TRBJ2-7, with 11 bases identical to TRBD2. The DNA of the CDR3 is TGTGCCAGCAGTTACACCGGGACTAGCGGATCCTACGAGCAGTACTTC. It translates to CASSYTGTSGSYEQYF.